Many counts were recorded for the clone carrying this T cell receptor beta chain. The sample originates from a study of early T cells in non-severe SARS-CoV-2 infection. This CDR3 has 13 amino acids. CDR1 and CDR2 (germline): MDHEN, SYDVKM. V was clipped by 4 bases and J by 2 bases; unmatched bases: 2. TCRdb reanalysed the 5' RACE reads using MiXCR and keeps one entry per CDR3 protein. In the table there are about 32,000 distinct CDR3 sequences, less than 6.5% of which are singletons. The sample consisted of whole blood. The V and J genes are TRBV28 and TRBJ2-7; 7 nucleotides agree with TRBD1. This sequence originates from an adult who was a healthcare worker with PCR-confirmed SARS-CoV-2 infection or an uninfected control (not recorded which). For the CDR3, the DNA is TGTGCCAGCAGTTCGGGACAGACCTACGAGCAGTACTTC. As protein: CASSSGQTYEQYF.